This entry is about one T cell receptor (beta chain). This clone was seen only once. This receptor's antigen is unknown. Per-nucleotide qualities are absent, and no much larger clonotype sits a single base away. TCRbeta CDR3 regions were amplified from genomic DNA by means of the immunoSEQ Assay, a bias-controlled multiplex PCR. Per the original workflow: The number of nucleated cells in each sample was estimated from the amplification of reference gene primers within the assay. Sequence reads were collapsed and filtered to measure the absolute abundance of every unique TCRbeta CDR3 rearrangement. For each sample, productive Simpson clonality was calculated by taking the square root of Simpson's diversity index across productive rearrangements. The table comes from immuneACCESS by way of TCRdb, which keeps in-frame sequences with V and J called. Part of the clones is missing from these tables; in studies checked, under half for an unresolved V gene and the rest for unknown reasons. V, J and clone size were drawn from that table, and D and trimming were deduced from the DNA. The sample profile shows about 290,000 clones; just under 90% of them were found once. 11% of the sample is taken by the ten largest.

At one collaborating source in Seattle, patients were enrolled during active infection and were followed longitudinally through the course of disease. Collaborating institutions collected whole blood in K2EDTA tubes following their own protocols. For TCRbeta analysis, collaborators shipped samples as frozen whole blood, isolated PBMCs, or DNA extracted from either of those sample types. The sample is drawn from a study of blood T cell repertoires in COVID-19 (TCRdb year 2020). Looking at the study overall: Samples from collaborators originated in the United States, Italy and Spain and spanned both the acute and convalescent phases of COVID-19. The material from the prospective study consisted of cDNA or gDNA derived from T cells, B-cell-depleted T cells, or PBMCs. The dataset comprised deeply sampled blood TCRbeta repertoires from subjects exposed to, actively infected with, or recovered from COVID-19. The repertoires were released in a freely available public database meant as a resource for research on the immune response to SARS-CoV-2. The samples were drawn from two sources: the first 160 participants of the ongoing ImmuneRACE study, and 950 to 1,500 subjects contributed by 6 global collaborators. Nearly every sample came with metadata listing a de-identified subject ID, COVID-19 status, age in years and sex. Where HLA class I and class II types were available, the types were taken from metadata supplied by the sample provider, not from assay-based typing. Findings and caveats that apply to the study as a whole: Clinical and demographic metadata were provided uncurated, with the amount varying by source and participant.

Reading from cysteine to phenylalanine, the CDR3 counts 15 amino acids. The kept DNA is CDR3 alone, 45 bases in frame from the first base. CDR1 MNHNS and CDR2 SASEGT were looked up in the germline V gene. Trimming at the junction amounts to 3 bases on V and 1 base on J, and the germline ends lie 11 bases apart. The sample consisted of peripheral blood. The TCR comes from a woman in her twenties or thirties with COVID-19, enrolled during active disease. The chain employs TRBV6-1 and TRBJ2-3; TRBD2 is a weak D gene call, 6 bases matching. The CDR3 protein: CASSDIGGGTDTQYF. The DNA sequence is TGTGCCAGCAGTGATATTGGAGGGGGCACAGATACGCAGTATTTT.